Shown below are 20 T cell receptor beta chains from a single sample sequenced in a study of PD-L1 blockade in urothelial cancer. The time point here: peripheral blood 6 weeks after treatment start. Only in-frame clones appear in the TCRdb table, and some are missing; sequencing was by immunoSEQ multiplex PCR. The sample holds about 76,000 clones, 85% to 95% seen once. Here the sequenced sample was PBMCs, taken around atezolizumab (anti-PD-L1) treatment. Receptor source: a woman aged 80 or over with urothelial cancer.

This clone was seen just once. This chain links TRBV10-1 with TRBJ2-7; the match to TRBD2 covers 8 bases. The germline CDR1 and CDR2 sequences are WNHNN and SYGVQD (reference sequence). V lost 5 bases, J lost 5 bases, and 8 bases stayed unmatched. This CDR3 comprises 14 residues. The CDR3 sequence is CASSLAGSQNEQYF. CDR3 DNA: TGCGCCAGCAGTTTAGCGGGATCCCAAAACGAGCAGTACTTC.

The chain carries TRBV15 and TRBJ2-7, with 9 bases lining up with TRBD2. V shed 3 bases and J 1 base; nucleotides not matched to a gene: 1. The CDR3 loop spans 14 amino acids. CDR1 is LNHNV and CDR2 is YYDKDF in the germline V gene (reference sequence). The CDR3 protein is CATSRTSGSYEQYF. The CDR3 DNA follows: TGTGCCACCAGCAGGACTAGCGGTTCCTACGAGCAGTACTTC.

The rearrangement links TRBV21-1 to TRBJ2-5; TRBD1 reflects the table's D call only, with no check against the DNA. TRBV21-1 is described as a pseudogene. The CDR3 has 16 residues. The CDR3 region is CASRYRNGTPAETQYF. CDR3 nucleotide sequence: TGTGCCAGCAGGTACAGGAATGGTACTCCGGCAGAGACCCAGTACTTC.

CDR3 in amino acids: CASTQLRGAGEQFF. The CDR3 nucleotides read TGTGCCAGCACCCAGCTCCGGGGGGCGGGTGAGCAGTTCTTC. J is TRBJ2-1 and V is TRBV28; tentative D call: TRBD2 (7 bases). V gave up 7 bases and J gave up 9 bases, with 19 bases separating them. The length of the CDR3 is 14 residues. Germline V gives CDR1 MDHEN, CDR2 SYDVKM. The full variable domain, rest sourced from reference TRBV28 and TRBJ2-1, is DVKVTQSSRYLVKRTGEKVFLECVQDMDHENMFWYRQDPGLGLRLIYFSYDVKMKEKGDIPEGYSVSREKKERFSLILESASTNQTSMYLCASTQLRGAGEQFFGPGTRLTVL.

The rearrangement links TRBV27 to TRBJ2-2, with TRBD2 identical over 12 bases. V trimming: 6 bases; J trimming: 4 bases; junction bases outside the gene matches: 6. This CDR3 is built from 16 residues. The germline CDR1 and CDR2 sequences are MNHEY and SMNVEV (reference sequence). The CDR3 loop is CASSGLAGLITGELFF. For the CDR3, the DNA is TGTGCCAGCAGCGGACTAGCGGGACTCATCACCGGGGAGCTGTTTTTT.

The chain has TRBV11-2 and TRBJ1-2; TRBD1 is a possible D gene (5 bases). The CDR3 covers 15 residues. Germline lookup yields CDR1 SGHAT and CDR2 FQNNGV. V shed 3 bases and J shed 4 bases, with 15 bases lying between them. The DNA of the CDR3 is TGTGCCAGCAGCTTGTCTCCCACAGGACCCTATGGCTACACCTTC. It codes for CASSLSPTGPYGYTF.

This chain connects TRBV7-3 to TRBJ2-1, with 7 positions matching TRBD2. Germline-derived CDR1 and CDR2 are SGHTA and FQGTGA. The junction had 6 bases not matched to a gene; V was cut back by 4 bases and J by 0 bases. The CDR3 loop spans 16 amino acids. The CDR3 loop is CASSSPGGSSYNEQFF. The CDR3 DNA is TGTGCCAGCAGCTCGCCGGGCGGGAGCTCCTACAATGAGCAGTTCTTC.

This clone was found once. V gene TRBV19 combines with J gene TRBJ2-1, with TRBD2 matching over 8 bases. This CDR3 is 17 amino acids long. Germline CDR1 reads LNHDA; CDR2 reads SQIVND (reference sequence). After removal of 1 base from V and 0 bases from J, the junction contained 5 bases not matched to a gene. CDR3 loop: CASSIVRGTSSYNEQFF. The DNA for the CDR3 is TGTGCCAGTAGTATAGTGCGCGGGACTAGCTCCTACAATGAGCAGTTCTTC.

This clone occurred once. This chain links TRBV7-2 with TRBJ2-2, with D perhaps TRBD2 (5 bases). Deletions cut 1 base from V and 6 bases from J, with 12 bases between. Germline values: CDR1 SGHTA, CDR2 FQGNSA. The CDR3 has 15 amino acids. CDR3 nucleotides: TGTGCCAGCAGCTTAGAGTTAGCGCCCCCCGGGGAGCTGTTTTTT. Encoded protein: CASSLELAPPGELFF. Full variable domain (remainder filled in from reference TRBV7-2 and TRBJ2-2): GAGVSQSPSNKVTEKGKDVELRCDPISGHTALYWYRQSLGQGLEFLIYFQGNSAPDKSGLPSDRFSAERTGGSVSTLTIQRTQQEDSAVYLCASSLELAPPGELFFGEGSRLTVL.

In this sample, this clone turned up once. The J gene is TRBJ2-5, the V gene TRBV27; TRBD1 aligns across 8 bases. The CDR3 runs to 13 residues. Germline V gene sequence: CDR1 MNHEY, CDR2 SMNVEV (reference sequence). The ends lost 5 bases at V and 7 bases at J; junction bases unmatched: 6. CDR3: CASSPGTGGTQYF. CDR3 in DNA: TGTGCCAGCAGTCCCGGGACAGGCGGGACCCAGTACTTC.

The chain is built from TRBV11-3 and TRBJ1-1; tentatively, D is TRBD1 (6 bases). Germline loops: CDR1 SGHNT, CDR2 YENEEA. V was pared by 0 bases and J by 3 bases, with 20 bases between. The CDR3 contains 18 residues. CDR3 region: CASSLEWGPGDYDTEAFF. CDR3 nucleotide sequence: TGTGCCAGCAGCTTAGAGTGGGGGCCAGGGGATTATGACACTGAAGCTTTCTTT.

The chain combines TRBV19 with TRBJ1-5; no firm D call. The germline V and J ends were trimmed by 3 bases and 7 bases, with 7 bases remaining between them. Germline V gene lookup returns CDR1 LNHDA and CDR2 SQIVND (reference sequence). The CDR3 consists of 12 residues. CDR3 bases: TGTGCCAGTAGTATGACTAACCAGCCCCAGCATTTT. It specifies CASSMTNQPQHF.

This clone was picked up a small number of times. This chain links TRBV11-2 with TRBJ2-4; D possibly corresponds to TRBD1 (6 bases). Trimming stripped 5 bases from V and 0 bases from J, with 20 bases between. CDR3 size: 18 residues. The germline gives CDR1 SGHAT, CDR2 FQNNGV. CDR3 nucleotide sequence: TGTGCCAGCAGCCCTAAGGCCTCATACAGGGAAGCCAAAAACATTCAGTACTTC. Its translation is CASSPKASYREAKNIQYF. Based on the CDR3 plus reference TRBV11-2 and TRBJ2-4, the full variable domain is EAGVAQSPRYKIIEKRQSVAFWCNPISGHATLYWYQQILGQGPKLLIQFQNNGVVDDSQLPKDRFSAERLKGVDSTLKIQPAKLEDSAVYLCASSPKASYREAKNIQYFGAGTRLSVL.

This sequence joins TRBV5-1 and TRBJ2-1; 11 bases are a match to TRBD1. This CDR3 has 17 amino acids. The trim removed 4 bases at V and 6 bases at J, leaving 12 bases unmatched. Germline lookup yields CDR1 SGHRS and CDR2 YFSETQ. The CDR3 DNA sequence: TGCGCCAGCAGCCAATGGCCTCGGACAGGGGGCATCAATGAGCAGTTCTTC. Protein product: CASSQWPRTGGINEQFF.

This chain uses TRBV10-1 with TRBJ2-1; D not certain. This CDR3 contains 13 residues. Germline lookup yields CDR1 WNHNN and CDR2 SYGVQD (reference sequence). V lost 3 bases and J lost 5, with 8 bases in between. DNA for the CDR3: TGCGCCAGCAGTGACTCGCGTAACAATGAGCAGTTCTTC. Translating gives CASSDSRNNEQFF.

This sequence joins TRBV5-4 and TRBJ1-1; TRBD1 matches 9 bases. The CDR3 sequence is 14 residues long. Trimming cost V 5 bases and J 10 bases; bases outside gene matches: 12. Looked up from germline, CDR1 is SGHNT and CDR2 is YYREEE (reference sequence). CDR3 region: CASSSWDRASGAFF. The DNA for the CDR3 is TGTGCCAGCAGTTCCTGGGACAGGGCCTCGGGAGCTTTCTTT.

This clone was seen just once. One end of the junction varies from germline; a read error may be responsible. This chain uses TRBV18 with TRBJ1-3; 8 bases line up with TRBD1. Germline CDR1 KGHSH, CDR2 LQKENI. CDR3 size: 14 residues. The CDR3 DNA sequence: TGTGCCAGCCGGACAGGGACCTCTAGAAACACCATATATTTT. This translates into CASRTGTSRNTIYF.

This clone was detected once. The chain is built from TRBV18 and TRBJ2-3; D may be TRBD2 (6 bases). V was clipped by 5 bases and J by 4 bases, with 19 bases between them. The CDR3 length is 16 residues. Germline V gene sequence: CDR1 KGHSH, CDR2 LQKENI. CDR3 sequence reads: CASSGRDGRIADTQYF. The CDR3 DNA reads TGTGCCAGCTCAGGGCGGGACGGGAGAATCGCAGATACGCAGTATTTT.

This clone showed up just once. The V call is TRBV9, the J call TRBJ2-2; TRBD2 might be the D (5 bases). Trimming cost V 4 bases and J 3 bases, with 10 bases left between them. This CDR3 has 14 residues. The germline V gene encodes CDR1 SGDLS and CDR2 YYNGEE. The chain's CDR3 is CASSPGLYTGELFF. In DNA form, the CDR3 reads TGTGCCAGCAGCCCTGGACTGTACACCGGGGAGCTGTTTTTT.

CDR3 residues: CASSLGDFPNTGELFF. The CDR3 region has the DNA TGTGCCAGCAGCCTGGGGGACTTTCCTAACACCGGGGAGCTGTTTTTT. The chain uses TRBV7-9 and TRBJ2-2, with a weak D call TRBD2 (6 bases). This CDR3 region has 16 residues. V was trimmed by 5 bases and J by 2 bases, leaving 15 bases between them. The germline gives CDR1 SEHNR, CDR2 FQNEAQ (reference sequence).